These T cell receptor beta chains were read from a single sample in a study of T-cell memory formation after mild COVID-19. TCRdb re-called the 5' RACE reads through MiXCR, storing one row per CDR3 protein. The data contain around 260,000 distinct CDR3 sequences, 15% to 20% of them singletons. Sequences were obtained from PBMCs or a T cell subset sorted from them (not recorded which). Source of these receptors: a man aged 18 to 29 who had mild COVID-19 (a few samples of this study predate the infection). Cell type and time point are not known. Each CDR3 is given with its conserved first and last residue. D genes are given only for firm matches. Only part of the rows carry a size: once, few, many, or a class if the clone is expanded.

>-|TRBJ2-1|TRBD1|TRBV10-3
CAISGTGWNEQFF
TGTGCCATCAGTGGGACAGGGTGGAATGAGCAGTTCTTC
>once|TRBJ2-7|-|TRBV5-4
CASSVDRYEQYF
TGTGCCAGCAGCGTAGATCGCTACGAGCAGTACTTC
>few|TRBJ1-1|-|TRBV30
CAWEKVAAGFGFF
TGTGCCTGGGAAAAGGTGGCTGCAGGGTTTGGTTTCTTT
>-|TRBJ2-1|-|TRBV27
CASRLLGSYNEQFF
TGTGCCAGCAGACTTTTAGGGTCCTACAATGAGCAGTTCTTC
>many|TRBJ2-5|-|TRBV7-9
CASSLNQETQYF
TGTGCCAGCAGCTTAAATCAAGAGACCCAGTACTTC
>-|TRBJ2-4|-|TRBV12-3/TRBV12-4
CASSPQDGPNIQYF
TGTGCCAGCAGTCCCCAGGATGGCCCAAACATTCAGTACTTC
>-|TRBJ2-3|TRBD1|TRBV7-2
CASSAGTGGWADTQYF
TGTGCCAGCAGCGCAGGGACAGGGGGCTGGGCAGATACGCAGTATTTT
>-|TRBJ1-3|-|TRBV20-1
CSARDPTASGNTIYF
TGCAGTGCTAGAGATCCTACGGCCTCTGGAAACACCATATATTTT
>few|TRBJ2-2|TRBD2|TRBV15
CATSRDWGGTGELFF
TGTGCCACCAGCAGAGATTGGGGGGGAACCGGGGAGCTGTTTTTT
>-|TRBJ2-5|-|TRBV30
CDWSPVETQYF
TGTGACTGGAGTCCAGTAGAGACCCAGTACTTC
>-|TRBJ1-5|-|TRBV5-5
CASSLKTGINQPQHF
TGTGCCAGCAGCTTGAAGACAGGAATCAATCAGCCCCAGCATTTT
>-|TRBJ1-5|TRBD1|TRBV28
CASSFSGQGVAQHF
TGTGCCAGCAGTTTTTCGGGACAGGGGGTTGCCCAGCATTTT
>-|TRBJ1-1|TRBD1|TRBV5-1
CASSPTGQENTEAFF
TGCGCCAGCAGCCCAACGGGACAGGAGAACACTGAAGCTTTCTTT
>-|TRBJ2-7|TRBD1|TRBV5-1
CASSLVTGGSYEQYF
TGCGCCAGCAGCTTGGTGACAGGGGGCTCCTACGAGCAGTACTTC
>few|TRBJ2-6|-|TRBV29-1
CSVEVPGANVLTF
TGCAGCGTTGAAGTACCTGGGGCCAACGTCCTGACTTTC
>few|TRBJ1-1|-|TRBV7-6
CASSLEAVATEAFF
TGTGCCAGCAGCTTAGAGGCGGTTGCTACTGAAGCTTTCTTT
>-|TRBJ1-6|-|TRBV7-7
CASSLEASSPLHF
TGTGCTAGCAGCTTAGAGGCTTCTTCACCCCTCCACTTT
>few|TRBJ1-2|-|TRBV7-2
CASSPELYGYTF
TGTGCCAGCAGCCCAGAACTGTATGGCTACACCTTC
>-|TRBJ1-3|-|TRBV15
CATSRRGSGNTIYF
TGTGCCACCAGCAGGAGGGGCTCTGGAAACACCATATATTTT
>-|TRBJ1-5|-|TRBV7-9
CASSSSGVVQPQHF
TGTGCCAGCAGCTCTTCCGGCGTAGTCCAGCCCCAGCATTTT
>few|TRBJ2-7|-|TRBV19
CASSILVGAYEQYF
TGTGCCAGTAGTATTTTGGTCGGGGCCTACGAGCAGTACTTC
>-|TRBJ2-3|TRBD2|TRBV7-9
CASSLDLAGVGSDTQYF
TGTGCCAGCAGCTTAGACCTAGCGGGGGTTGGGTCAGATACGCAGTATTTT
>few|TRBJ1-2|-|TRBV6-5
CASSYSGRVGYGYTF
TGTGCCAGCAGTTACTCTGGACGGGTTGGCTATGGCTACACCTTC
>few|TRBJ1-1|TRBD1|TRBV11-2
CASRYTGAAFF
TGTGCCAGCAGATACACAGGGGCAGCTTTCTTT
>-|TRBJ2-2|-|TRBV5-1
CASSINTGELFF
TGCGCCAGCAGCATAAACACCGGGGAGCTGTTTTTT
>many|TRBJ2-7|-|TRBV5-8
CASSLVQGPHEQYF
TGTGCCAGCAGCTTGGTTCAGGGGCCCCACGAGCAGTACTTC
>many|TRBJ2-1|TRBD2|TRBV5-1
CASSPTGLAVYNEQFF
TGCGCCAGCAGCCCAACGGGACTAGCAGTCTACAATGAGCAGTTCTTC
>-|TRBJ1-2|-|TRBV20-1
CSARDVRAPNYGYTF
TGCAGTGCTAGAGATGTGAGGGCTCCTAACTATGGCTACACCTTC
>-|TRBJ1-1|-|TRBV9
CASSERQGVNTQAFF
TGTGCCAGCAGCGAAAGACAAGGAGTGAACACTCAAGCTTTCTTT
>-|TRBJ2-1|-|TRBV3-1
CASMGGASSYNEQFF
TGTGCCAGCATGGGCGGGGCGAGCTCCTACAATGAGCAGTTCTTC
>many|TRBJ2-3|TRBD1|TRBV5-1
CASSLGLTGSDTQYF
TGCGCCAGCAGCTTGGGACTGACAGGGTCAGATACGCAGTATTTT
>many|TRBJ1-1|-|TRBV12-3/TRBV12-4
CASSPGGAEAFF
TGTGCCAGCAGTCCCGGGGGCGCTGAAGCTTTCTTT
>many|TRBJ2-5|-|TRBV5-1
CASSLQDRETQYF
TGCGCCAGCAGCTTGCAGGATAGAGAGACCCAGTACTTC
>-|TRBJ2-1|-|TRBV3-1
CASSQSATEQFF
TGTGCCAGCAGCCAATCAGCGACCGAGCAGTTCTTC
>many|TRBJ2-1|-|TRBV5-1
CASSLAGSLNEQFF
TGCGCCAGCAGCTTGGCCGGGTCATTGAATGAGCAGTTCTTC
>once|TRBJ1-6|TRBD1|TRBV5-1
CASSSEGQGFSPLHF
TGCGCCAGCAGCTCAGAGGGACAGGGTTTTTCACCCCTCCACTTT
>-|TRBJ1-2|TRBD1|TRBV20-1
CSARPRGLGGYTF
TGCAGTGCTAGACCCAGGGGGCTTGGCGGCTACACCTTC
>-|TRBJ2-5|-|TRBV18
CASSTTNPEETQYF
TGTGCCAGCTCGACGACAAATCCTGAAGAGACCCAGTACTTC
>-|TRBJ1-1|TRBD1|TRBV5-5
CASSFLGGDAEAFF
TGTGCCAGCAGCTTTTTAGGGGGCGACGCTGAAGCTTTCTTT
>-|TRBJ2-3|TRBD2|TRBV20-1
CSARDPPGGTDTQYF
TGCAGTGCTAGGGATCCACCGGGGGGTACAGATACGCAGTATTTT
>-|TRBJ1-5|TRBD1|TRBV7-8
CASSLADRGNQPQHF
TGTGCCAGCAGCTTAGCTGACAGGGGGAATCAGCCCCAGCATTTT
>few|TRBJ2-5|-|TRBV7-2
CASSLEIRETQYF
TGTGCCAGCAGCTTAGAGATCAGAGAGACCCAGTACTTC
>-|TRBJ1-1|TRBD1|TRBV12-3/TRBV12-4
CASSPSDRGRDAFF
TGTGCCAGCAGTCCATCGGACAGGGGGCGTGATGCTTTCTTT
>-|TRBJ2-2|-|TRBV7-9
CASSWDPGYTGELFF
TGTGCCAGCAGCTGGGACCCGGGGTACACCGGGGAGCTGTTTTTT
>many|TRBJ2-1|-|TRBV24-1
CATSDRAASGGYNEQFF
TGTGCCACCAGTGATCGGGCCGCCTCTGGTGGGTACAATGAGCAGTTCTTC
>few|TRBJ2-1|-|TRBV5-1
CASSVVEVSYNEQFF
TGCGCCAGCAGCGTCGTAGAGGTTTCCTACAATGAGCAGTTCTTC
>-|TRBJ1-2|-|TRBV5-1
CASSLTAADGYTF
TGCGCCAGCAGCTTGACAGCCGCGGATGGCTACACCTTC
>-|TRBJ2-7|-|TRBV2
CASSGDSFSYEQYF
TGTGCCAGCAGCGGGGATAGCTTCTCCTACGAGCAGTACTTC
>many|TRBJ2-5|TRBD2|TRBV27
CASSSPAGAEETQYF
TGTGCCAGCAGTTCCCCAGCGGGGGCGGAGGAGACCCAGTACTTC
>few|TRBJ2-1|-|TRBV5-1
CASSLENNEQFF
TGCGCCAGCAGCTTGGAGAACAATGAGCAGTTCTTC
>few|TRBJ1-6|-|TRBV25-1
CASSEQDNSPLHF
TGTGCCAGCAGTGAGCAGGATAATTCACCCCTCCACTTT
>many|TRBJ1-1|TRBD1|TRBV6-5
CASNDRAGAEAFF
TGTGCCAGCAATGACAGGGCCGGGGCTGAAGCTTTCTTT
>-|TRBJ1-3|-|TRBV12-3/TRBV12-4
CASSFAVSGNTIYF
TGTGCCAGCAGTTTCGCGGTCTCTGGAAACACCATATATTTT
>-|TRBJ2-3|TRBD2|TRBV20-1
CSATSGVRTDTQYF
TGCAGTGCTACTAGCGGGGTTAGAACAGATACGCAGTATTTT
>few|TRBJ2-7|TRBD1|TRBV4-1
CASSRGQGAAYEQYF
TGCGCCAGCAGCCGCGGACAGGGGGCGGCCTACGAGCAGTACTTC
>-|TRBJ2-2|TRBD2|TRBV7-2
CASSSGLAGDGGELFF
TGTGCCAGCAGCTCCGGACTAGCGGGGGATGGCGGGGAGCTGTTTTTT
>-|TRBJ2-5|TRBD2|TRBV6-2/TRBV6-3
CASRESPGGGETQYF
TGTGCCAGCAGAGAGTCACCAGGCGGGGGTGAGACCCAGTACTTC
>few|TRBJ1-1|TRBD1|TRBV12-3/TRBV12-4
CASTATGYATEAFF
TGTGCCAGCACCGCGACAGGGTACGCCACTGAAGCTTTCTTT
>-|TRBJ1-6|-|TRBV5-4
CASRREGGNSPLHF
TGTGCCAGCAGGAGGGAGGGCGGGAATTCACCCCTCCACTTT